This T cell receptor beta chain originates from a study of vaccination and CD4 T cells after COVID-19 (dated 2022 in TCRdb). Study-level background: Every convalescent patient had a positive nasal swab PCR test for SARS-CoV-2, with mild disease in several patients and severe disease in one. In around 10 COVID-19 convalescent patients and a few infection-naive healthy vaccine recipients, researchers compared the spike-specific CD4+ TCR repertoire from before mRNA vaccination with the repertoire from after. Post-vaccine blood samples were taken a median of approximately 70 days after the second vaccine dose, with a range of 14 to 241 days. Each participant got two doses of either the Pfizer-BioNTech BNT162b2 vaccine (n=8) or the Moderna mRNA-1273 vaccine (n=2). Post-COVID blood samples from convalescent patients were collected a median of roughly 100 days after diagnosis, with a range of 35 to 161 days. Culture stimuli were overlapping spike peptide pools from SARS-CoV-2 and from the common cold coronaviruses HCoV-NL63, HCoV-OC43 and HCoV-229E. As controls, cultures received a CEFX viral epitope pool (the positive control), an HIV-1 Nef peptide pool (the negative control), or no peptide at all. Six males and four females were included in the convalescent cohort, with two Hispanic individuals, seven Caucasians, two Asians and one multiracial person represented. Points the paper makes about the study in general: Nearly all vaccine-specific clones in convalescent patients (304 of 307) were mono-reactive for SARS-CoV-2 spike rather than cross-reactive with common cold coronaviruses. Among the post-vaccine SARS-CoV-2-reactive clones in convalescent patients, a median 86.3% showed up only after vaccination, which suggests vaccine-specific priming. Only a relatively small number of convalescent patients were included in the study, and early timepoints following natural infection were not analyzed. An increase in the median number of SARS-CoV-2-reactive clonotypes from 21 after infection to 35 to 40 after vaccination was observed, but the change was not found to be significant.

The protocol used for the library was PCR. At the Johns Hopkins FTIC core, DNA from the cultured CD4+ T cells underwent TCR sequencing with the Oncomine TCR Beta short-read assay. Genomic DNA was extracted from the cultured CD4+ T cells with the QIAamp micro DNA kit. Oncomine TCR Beta libraries made from cultured CD4+ T cells were pooled using unique dual indexes and sequenced on an Illumina iSeq 100. Processing in the source paper ran as follows. Non-productive sequences were removed, and CDR3s that did not start with C, did not end with F or W, or were shorter than 7 amino acids were discarded. The MANAFEST web application identified antigen-specific clonotypes by comparing peptide-stimulated wells against reference wells and other culture wells. Positive clones required FDR below 0.05, an odds ratio above 5, and productive frequency above 0.1% in at least two of three replicate wells. Clonotypes that were significantly expanded in both SARS-CoV-2 spike wells and at least one common cold coronavirus spike condition were defined as cross-reactive. CDR3 homology was assessed with Levenshtein distances (stringdist) and unrooted phylogenetic trees (ape) in R version 3.6.1. TCRdb's own reprocessing of the public reads used fastp at Q25 and MiXCR and kept productive beta chains. Each record represents a unique CDR3 protein, reported with the most common genes and DNA among its rows. These V and J calls derive from TCRdb rather than the authors' analysis. This sample gives approximately 16,000 distinct CDR3 sequences in total; about 38% of them show up just once. In total, the top ten clones hold 12% of the sample.

Sample treatment or condition, as interpreted from the label and publication: roughly ten-day PBMC culture with coronavirus spike peptide pools or control peptides (ViraFEST assay). The study used the ViraFEST assay, which expanded antigen-specific T cells with peptide pools and then identified expanded clonotypes by TCR sequencing. The convalescent patients' positive SARS-CoV-2 PCR tests were from March to December 2020, which was before the Alpha, Beta and Delta variants emerged in the United States. Each well held approximately 2 million PBMCs cultured in IMDM containing roughly 5% human AB serum and around 10 IU/ml IL-2, with 9 to 10 ug/ml peptide pools added. Half of the culture medium was replaced with fresh IL-2-containing medium on days 3 and 7. After approximately 11 days of culture, CD4+ T cells were isolated by negative selection with the EasySep CD4+ T cell isolation kit. Ficoll-Paque Plus gradient centrifugation was used to isolate PBMCs from whole blood, and the isolated PBMCs were then either used fresh or cryopreserved at -140C. Triplicate wells were generally used for each culture condition.

Note on this clonotype: Its binding antigen is unknown. No base-level quality is on record; no much larger clone is a single base apart.

From the cysteine up to the phenylalanine, the CDR3 has a length of 14 residues. Just CDR3 DNA is preserved here, 42 bases in frame from base 1. Trimming leaves V shorter by 5 bases and J shorter by 3 bases, with the junction holding 5 bases beyond the gene matches. The clonotype comes from a human donor who had recovered from COVID-19. This sequence uses TRBV12-3 or TRBV12-4 and TRBJ2-3, and 7 junction bases match TRBD2. Sequences were obtained from CD4+ T cells from blood, cultured in vitro. The CDR3 amino acid sequence is: CASSRTRTTDTQYF. The DNA is as follows: TGTGCCAGCAGTCGGACTAGAACGACAGATACGCAGTATTTT.